The TCR beta chain under discussion was sequenced for a study of cytomegalovirus exposure and HLA in healthy donors (dated by TCRdb to the late 2010s). About the study as a whole: In an earlier analysis of some 550 of the donors, 250 to 300 Gb of sequence data and 100 million or so unique TCR beta sequences from about 179 million T cells were reported. The T cell repertoires of around 670 subjects were profiled by immunosequencing and related to cytomegalovirus serostatus. The aim of the study was to test whether cataloging public T cell receptors could identify signatures of past pathogen exposure. Roughly 5 DR-DQ haplotypes were handled as single units for association and clustering, since linkage in the cohort was strong. Every repertoire in the discovery cohort had been generated on one and the same sequencing platform. Along with the roughly 700-subject first cohort, a separate validation cohort of over a hundred different subjects was used. An earlier analysis of 587 of the donors applied high-throughput TCR beta sequencing to assess whether each TCR beta V gene segment acted as functional or pseudogenic. In the later analysis, no new phenotypic data were used to find candidate immune exposures; instead, reliance was placed on TCR beta sequences and their occurrence across donors. Typing coverage varied by locus: roughly 629-640 donors for A, B, C, DRB1 and DQB1; more than 500 for DQA1; over 600 for DPA1; around 490 for DPB1. Roughly 290 gigabases of sequencing data and 75 million to 85 million unique TCR sequences made up an early release that covered fewer than 650 HLA-typed donors. Among about 370 genotyped donors of the cohort, an average of about 220,000 unique TCR beta nucleotide sequences was sequenced per donor, of which approximately 19% were non-productive. Of the 300 to 500 genotyped donors, 80% to 90% were placed in the genetic ancestry cluster associated with self-reported Caucasian donors. In a later analysis, previously published TCR beta repertoires from roughly 710 donors were re-analyzed and high-resolution HLA genotyping was added so that TCR occurrence patterns could be studied. In a later genetic analysis, genome-wide SNP genotypes for about three fifths of the roughly 670 donors were used, and that subset was treated as a discovery cohort. Alongside the repertoire data, information on donor age, sex, ethnicity and CMV serostatus was compiled. To predict cytomegalovirus infection status, the study brought together high-throughput TCR immunosequencing, statistical association of individual TCRs with disease status, and machine learning. Class I and class II HLA loci were covered by the typing at four-digit resolution.

The cohort consisted of 666 healthy bone marrow donors. Cohort members were all nominally healthy when sampled, although unrecorded immune exposures were likely present. The donor was CMV seronegative and was included in the group of several hundred seronegative cohort members. Each donor provided a peripheral blood sample, and peripheral blood mononuclear cells were used for TCR beta sequencing. Genomic DNA extraction from the blood cell samples was performed with the Qiagen DNeasy Blood Extraction Kit. Findings and caveats that apply to the study as a whole: According to a later analysis, parvovirus B19, influenza, CMV and Epstein-Barr virus appeared linked to several top co-occurrence clusters. In this cohort, only TCR beta chains were sequenced, and detectable features were limited by the absence of alpha or paired-chain data. Because some donors lacked HLA typing at each locus, the association tests relied only on the typed subset. Most CMV-associated TCR beta chains appeared to be HLA-restricted in a later analysis, and the HLA associations seemed to be driven largely by CMV exposure. When HLA alleles, especially DR and DQ, strongly co-occurred, attributing TCR associations to individual alleles was difficult. Across donors, most TCR sequences were observed very rarely, whereas some public TCRs were present in many individuals. In an earlier analysis of about 600 of the donors, most TCR beta V segments appeared in productive rearrangements about 90% or about 30% of the time, broadly matching IMGT annotations. A few of the identified cytomegalovirus-associated TCR beta chains were confirmed in vitro to be specific for cytomegalovirus antigens. Linkage disequilibrium might explain the correlated functional status among segregating V segments, but an unknown experimental factor could not be excluded. It was suggested by the authors that the approach could potentially be generalized to other disease states and immunological phenotypes. A later genetic analysis reported fewer N-insertions in productive TCRs among donors in an Asian-associated ancestry cluster than the roughly 650-donor mean. At a false discovery rate of 0.05, a later analysis linked 15,000 to 20,000 TCR beta sequences to specific HLA alleles. Because counts were too low, around 17 rarely observed V segments, including chromosome 9 orphons, were left out of the earlier analysis of roughly 600 of the donors. According to a later analysis, TCR association rates differed among HLA loci, with DRB1 alleles showing the most associated TCRs and HLA-C alleles showing the fewest. In the study, 150 to 200 TCR beta chains were listed as associated with cytomegalovirus. In a later genetic analysis, a missense DCLRE1C variant was associated with V-gene and J-gene trimming of TCR beta chains, and the association was replicated in an independent cohort. Compared with equally common non-associated chains, HLA-associated TCR beta chains in a later analysis were more clonally expanded and had lower generation probabilities. The presence/absence analyses assumed that sequencing depth was roughly uniform across donors, and that assumption may not be true. In both the original and validation cohorts, the classifier was reported to diagnose cytomegalovirus status with high specificity and sensitivity. A further reported finding was that TCR beta sequences accurately predicted the HLA-A and HLA-B alleles for most subjects in the first cohort. A cluster of highly shared sequence variants was judged likely to represent a technical artifact of the sequencing pipeline. The only immune exposure information available for the cohort was CMV serostatus.

This clone came up a few times. Its antigen is currently not known. Base-call qualities are not available, and no considerably larger clone is one nucleotide away. Library method: the immunoSEQ multiplex PCR assay. A mixture of 60 forward primers for TCR Vbeta segments and 13 reverse primers for TCR Jbeta segments was used in the multiplex PCR. A multiplex PCR assay on genomic DNA amplified the CDR3 region of rearranged TCR beta genes. Amplified TCR beta libraries were sequenced as 87-base-pair reads on the Illumina HiSeq System. As for how the authors treated the data: Across the roughly 640 repertoires, a later analysis counted roughly 77 million unique TCR beta chains, roughly 11 million of which were shared by at least two donors. Raw reads were error-corrected and collapsed into unique sequences by a nearest-neighbor algorithm in which closely related sequences were merged to remove PCR and sequencing errors. CDR3 sequences were aligned to IMGT reference sequences to assign V, D and J gene segments. For a sequence to be retained, a match of at least six nucleotides to both a V gene segment and a J gene segment was required. Rearrangements were called productive when the CDR3 lacked stop codons and stayed in frame with V and J; all others were non-productive. CDR3 was defined according to IMGT convention as the region running from the second conserved V-encoded cysteine to the conserved J-encoded phenylalanine. In an earlier analysis of 550 to 650 of the donors, sequences lacking an unambiguous match to a single V gene segment were excluded. In an earlier analysis of more than 500 of the donors, a V segment was called functional when productive rearrangements were above 56.7%, and segregating when the standard deviation between donors exceeded 5%. A statistical classification framework was built for diagnosing cytomegalovirus status from the catalog of TCR beta chain sequences. In a later analysis, V and J genes were assigned by comparing TCR nucleotide sequences against IMGT/GENE-DB human TR gene sequences. A later analysis assigned CDR3 sequences and most-parsimonious VDJ recombination scenarios with the TCRdist pipeline. In a later analysis, every TCR beta chain was defined by the combination of its CDR3 amino acid sequence and its V-gene family, and reads without a unique V-gene family were dropped. As a way to deal with suspected cross-contamination and a sequencing artifact, a later analysis dropped approximately 570 nucleotide sequences that were highly shared and had low generation probability. A later analysis calculated a clonal expansion index for each public chain from normalized within-repertoire ranks of inferred template counts. In a later analysis, generation probabilities were computed using a VDJ recombination model fitted to out-of-frame rearrangements, and the results were checked against IGoR. A later analysis scored TCR-TCR, TCR-HLA and TCR-CMV co-occurrence with hypergeometric tests, applying a repertoire-size bias correction to TCR pairs. A later analysis estimated false discovery rates by permuting HLA or CMV assignments 20 times. In a later analysis, co-occurring TCRs were grouped with DBSCAN, and TCRdist sequence similarity was added when clustering was performed within HLA-allele-positive subsets. Repertoires with fewer than 30,000 or more than 120,000 public chains were left out of co-occurrence clustering, as were five repertoires with anomalous nucleotide sharing. In TCRdb, the immuneACCESS table is reduced to in-frame sequences with V and J assigned. These tables do not hold every clone; where another copy was compared, an unresolved V gene accounts for under half, and the others remain unexplained. V and J calls and clone size are as listed in that table; D and trimming were resolved from the DNA. For this sample the table gives approximately 60,000 clones, of which 83% were detected only once. The top ten clones comprise approximately 4% of the sample.

The specimen sequenced was PBMCs. The TCR was taken from a man under 40 in good health and CMV-seronegative.

The CDR3 region has the sequence CASSEDVGGANYGYTF. The nucleotides are TGTGCCAGCAGTGAAGATGTAGGGGGCGCGAACTATGGCTACACCTTC. Recombination connected TRBV6-1 to TRBJ1-2, with 7 bases aligning to TRBD1. V ends up 1 base short and J 2 bases short, with an unmatched junction base count of 7. The CDR3 runs 16 residues from the cysteine to the phenylalanine. Just CDR3 DNA is preserved here, 48 bases in frame from base 1. The germline V gene yields MNHNS for CDR1 and SASEGT for CDR2.